This T cell receptor (beta chain) was identified during a study of blood T cells in healthy people across ages. A J-beta primer mix and a sample-barcoded 5' primer were used in a second PCR of roughly 7 to 12 cycles. The yield of each sample was at least 2.5 million CDR3-containing paired-end reads. MiXCR, applied by TCRdb to the 5' RACE reads, yields one record per CDR3 protein. This table has approximately 780,000 distinct CDR3 sequences, roughly 26% appearing once. This clonotype has more than one count but fewer than ten. The sample was also linked to a second study, of T cells of mothers and their children.

Sequencing was done on a sample of blood. This TCR was sampled from a boy aged 5-17 years in good health.

The CDR3 loop reads CASSQGGSQFF. The CDR3 DNA is TGTGCCAGCAGCCAGGGGGGTTCGCAGTTCTTC. This sequence joins TRBV7-6 and TRBJ2-1; TRBD1 is a possible D gene (7 bases). With 5 bases removed from V and 12 bases from J, the gap between germline ends came to 11 bases. Germline CDR1 reads SGHVS; CDR2 reads FNYEAQ. The CDR3 has 11 amino acids.